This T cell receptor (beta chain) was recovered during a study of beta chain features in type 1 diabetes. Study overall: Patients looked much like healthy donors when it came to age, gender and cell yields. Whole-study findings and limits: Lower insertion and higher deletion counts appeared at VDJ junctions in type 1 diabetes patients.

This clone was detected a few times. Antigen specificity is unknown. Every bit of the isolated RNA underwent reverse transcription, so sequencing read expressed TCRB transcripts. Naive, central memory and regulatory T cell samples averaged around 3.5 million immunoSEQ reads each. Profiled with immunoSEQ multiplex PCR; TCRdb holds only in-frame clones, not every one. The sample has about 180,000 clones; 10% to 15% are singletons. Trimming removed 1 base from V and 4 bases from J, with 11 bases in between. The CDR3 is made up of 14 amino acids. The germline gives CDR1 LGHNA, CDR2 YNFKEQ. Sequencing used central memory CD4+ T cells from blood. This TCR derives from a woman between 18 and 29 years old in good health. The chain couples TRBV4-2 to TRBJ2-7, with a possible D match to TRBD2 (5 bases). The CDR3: CASSQAHGEYEQYF. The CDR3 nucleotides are TGTGCCAGCAGCCAAGCTCACGGGGAGTACGAGCAGTACTTC.